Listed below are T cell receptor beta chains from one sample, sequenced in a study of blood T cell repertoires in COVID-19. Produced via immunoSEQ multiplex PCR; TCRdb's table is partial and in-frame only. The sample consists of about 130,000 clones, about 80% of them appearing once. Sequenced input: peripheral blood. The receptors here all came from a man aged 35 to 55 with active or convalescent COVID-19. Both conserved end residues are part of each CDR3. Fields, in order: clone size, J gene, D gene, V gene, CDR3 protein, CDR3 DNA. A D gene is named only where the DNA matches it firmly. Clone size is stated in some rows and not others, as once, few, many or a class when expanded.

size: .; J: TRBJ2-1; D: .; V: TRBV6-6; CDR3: CASSLVGEQFF; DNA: TGTGCCAGCAGTTTAGTCGGTGAGCAGTTCTTC
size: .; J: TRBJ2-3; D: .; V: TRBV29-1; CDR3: CSAPDSSDTQYF; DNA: TGCAGCGCCCCGGACAGCTCAGATACGCAGTATTTT
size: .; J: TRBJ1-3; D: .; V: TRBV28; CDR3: CASTLRDGRNTIYF; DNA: TGTGCCAGCACTCTGCGGGACGGAAGAAACACCATATATTTT
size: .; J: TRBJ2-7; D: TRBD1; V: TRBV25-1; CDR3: CASSGDSSYEQYF; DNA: TGTGCCAGCAGCGGGGACAGCTCCTACGAGCAGTACTTC
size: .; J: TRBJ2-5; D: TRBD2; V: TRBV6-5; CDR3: CASSRTSGRETQYF; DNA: TGTGCCAGCAGCCGGACTAGCGGGAGGGAGACCCAGTACTTC
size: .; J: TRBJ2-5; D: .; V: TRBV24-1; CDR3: CATSDLKMGSQGQETQYF; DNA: TGTGCCACCAGTGATTTGAAAATGGGGTCCCAGGGGCAAGAGACCCAGTACTTC
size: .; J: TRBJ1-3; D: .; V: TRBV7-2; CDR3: CASSLGPAQVRSLGNTIYF; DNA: TGTGCCAGCAGCTTAGGTCCCGCCCAGGTCCGCTCTCTAGGAAACACCATATATTTT
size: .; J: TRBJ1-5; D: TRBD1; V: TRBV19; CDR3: CASMGTGGFSISNQPQHF; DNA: TGTGCCAGTATGGGGACAGGGGGCTTTTCCATTAGCAATCAGCCCCAGCATTTT
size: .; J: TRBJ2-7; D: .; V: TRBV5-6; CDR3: CASSPMQAAYEQYF; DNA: TGTGCCAGCAGCCCGATGCAGGCTGCCTACGAGCAGTACTTC
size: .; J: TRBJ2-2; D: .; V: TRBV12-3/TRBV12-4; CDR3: CASSPQVTGELFF; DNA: TGTGCCAGCAGTCCTCAGGTCACCGGGGAGCTGTTTTTT
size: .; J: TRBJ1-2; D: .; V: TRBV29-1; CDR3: CSGDVPGGGYGYTF; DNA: TGCAGCGGAGACGTACCGGGGGGGGGCTATGGCTACACCTTC
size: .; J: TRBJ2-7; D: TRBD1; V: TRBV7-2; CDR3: CASSYTGAEQYF; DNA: TGTGCCAGCAGTTACACAGGGGCCGAGCAGTACTTC
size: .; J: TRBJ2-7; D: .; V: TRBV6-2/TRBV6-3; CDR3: CASTPRAGSYEQYF; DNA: TGTGCCAGCACCCCCCGAGCGGGCTCCTACGAGCAGTACTTC
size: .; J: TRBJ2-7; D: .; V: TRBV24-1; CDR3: CATSSGGGSRYEQYF; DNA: TGTGCCACCAGTTCCGGCGGGGGCTCACGATACGAGCAGTACTTC
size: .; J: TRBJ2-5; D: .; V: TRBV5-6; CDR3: CASSLRSRGSQETQYF; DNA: TGTGCCAGCAGCTTGAGGAGTCGGGGGTCACAAGAGACCCAGTACTTC
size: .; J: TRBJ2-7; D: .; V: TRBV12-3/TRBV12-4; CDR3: CASSSGVSYEQYF; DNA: TGTGCCAGCAGTTCAGGGGTCTCCTACGAGCAGTACTTC
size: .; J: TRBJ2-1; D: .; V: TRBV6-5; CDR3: CASSSREGNEQFF; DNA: TGTGCCAGCAGTTCGAGGGAAGGCAATGAGCAGTTCTTC
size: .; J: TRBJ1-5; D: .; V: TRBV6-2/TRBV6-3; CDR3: CASSSLGTTPQHF; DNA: TGTGCCAGCAGTTCCTTGGGGACTACGCCCCAGCATTTT
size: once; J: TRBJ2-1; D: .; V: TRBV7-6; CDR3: CASSWIAEGLNEQFF; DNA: TGTGCCAGCAGCTGGATAGCGGAAGGGCTCAATGAGCAGTTCTTC
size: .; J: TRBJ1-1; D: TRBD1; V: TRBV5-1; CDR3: CASSLVVGDRREAFF; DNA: TGCGCCAGCAGCTTGGTAGTCGGGGACAGGCGTGAAGCTTTCTTT
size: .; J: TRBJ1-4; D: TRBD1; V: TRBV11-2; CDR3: CASSFSGGPNEKLFF; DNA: TGTGCCAGCAGCTTCTCAGGGGGCCCTAATGAAAAACTGTTTTTT
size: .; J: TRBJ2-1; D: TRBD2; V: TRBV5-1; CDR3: CASSLGLAGLHEQFF; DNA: TGCGCCAGCAGCTTAGGACTAGCGGGATTACATGAGCAGTTCTTC
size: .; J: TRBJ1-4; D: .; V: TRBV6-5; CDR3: CASSLLGDGYEKLFF; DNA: TGTGCCAGCAGCCTTCTGGGAGACGGCTATGAAAAACTGTTTTTT
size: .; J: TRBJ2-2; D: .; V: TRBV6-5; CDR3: CATLPGKTNTGELFF; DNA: TGTGCCACCCTGCCGGGGAAAACGAACACCGGGGAGCTGTTTTTT
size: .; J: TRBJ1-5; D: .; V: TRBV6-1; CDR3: CASSEHRGQPQHF; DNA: TGTGCCAGCAGTGAACACCGGGGTCAGCCCCAGCATTTT
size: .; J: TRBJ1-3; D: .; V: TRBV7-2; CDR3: CASSYVGVSGNTIYF; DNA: TGTGCCAGCAGCTATGTCGGAGTCTCTGGAAACACCATATATTTT
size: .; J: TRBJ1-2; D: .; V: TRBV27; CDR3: CASRSGNYGYTF; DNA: TGTGCCAGCAGGTCGGGAAACTATGGCTACACCTTC
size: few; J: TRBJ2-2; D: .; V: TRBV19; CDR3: CASNSQPTGELFF; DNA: TGTGCCAGTAATTCACAGCCCACCGGGGAGCTGTTTTTT
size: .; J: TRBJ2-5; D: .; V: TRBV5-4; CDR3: CASSLRQLKETQYF; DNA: TGTGCCAGCAGCTTACGACAGTTGAAAGAGACCCAGTACTTC
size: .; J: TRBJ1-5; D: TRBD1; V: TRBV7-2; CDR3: CASSLRTGFYYSNQPQHF; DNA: TGTGCCAGCAGCTTAAGGACAGGGTTCTATTATAGCAATCAGCCCCAGCATTTT
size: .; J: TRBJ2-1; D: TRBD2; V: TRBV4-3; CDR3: CASSQLAGSGGWEQFF; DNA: TGCGCCAGCAGCCAGCTGGCGGGTAGCGGGGGGTGGGAGCAGTTCTTC
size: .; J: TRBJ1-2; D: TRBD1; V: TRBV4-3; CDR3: CASSQDKGAGYTF; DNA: TGCGCCAGCAGCCAAGATAAGGGGGCGGGCTACACCTTC
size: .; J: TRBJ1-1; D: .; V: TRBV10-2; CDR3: CASSGVVGDTEAFF; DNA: TGCGCCAGCAGTGGGGTGGTAGGGGACACTGAAGCTTTCTTT
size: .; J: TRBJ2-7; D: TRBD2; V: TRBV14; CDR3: CASSQGLAVKYF; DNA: TGTGCCAGCAGCCAGGGACTAGCGGTGAAGTACTTC
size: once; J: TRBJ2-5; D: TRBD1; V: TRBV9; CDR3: CASSGGQGIVETQYF; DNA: TGTGCCAGCAGCGGAGGACAGGGGATAGTAGAGACCCAGTACTTC
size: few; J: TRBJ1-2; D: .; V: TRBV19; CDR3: CASMGNRATNYGYTF; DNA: TGTGCCAGTATGGGGAACAGGGCGACTAACTATGGCTACACCTTC
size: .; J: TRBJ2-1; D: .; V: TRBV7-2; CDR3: CASSQGVYNEQFF; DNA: TGTGCCAGCAGCCAGGGCGTCTACAATGAGCAGTTCTTC
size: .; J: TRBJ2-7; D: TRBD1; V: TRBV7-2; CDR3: CASSFSWDRVDEQYF; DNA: TGTGCCAGCAGCTTCTCCTGGGACAGGGTAGATGAGCAGTACTTC
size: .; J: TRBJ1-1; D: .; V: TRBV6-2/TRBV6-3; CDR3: CASSYGGDGRAEAFF; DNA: TGTGCCAGCAGTTACGGGGGGGACGGCAGGGCTGAAGCTTTCTTT
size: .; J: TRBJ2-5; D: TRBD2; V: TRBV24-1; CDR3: CATSDLAGRLETQYF; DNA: TGTGCCACCAGTGATCTAGCGGGTCGATTAGAGACCCAGTACTTC
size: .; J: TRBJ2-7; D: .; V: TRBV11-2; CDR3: CASSSGLSYEQYF; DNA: TGTGCCAGCAGCTCTGGACTTTCCTACGAGCAGTACTTC
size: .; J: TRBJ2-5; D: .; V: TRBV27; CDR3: CASRIRVQETQYF; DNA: TGTGCCAGCAGAATCCGGGTCCAAGAGACCCAGTACTTC
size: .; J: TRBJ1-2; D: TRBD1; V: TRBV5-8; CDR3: CASSFRGFSYGYTF; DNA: TGTGCCAGCAGCTTCAGGGGGTTTTCCTATGGCTACACCTTC
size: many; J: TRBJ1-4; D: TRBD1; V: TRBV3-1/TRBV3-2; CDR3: CASSQPGQDNEKLFF; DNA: TGTGCCAGCAGCCAACCGGGACAGGATAATGAAAAACTGTTTTTT
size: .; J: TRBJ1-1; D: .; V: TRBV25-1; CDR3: CASSAGSPNTEAFF; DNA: TGTGCCAGCAGTGCCGGGAGTCCGAACACTGAAGCTTTCTTT
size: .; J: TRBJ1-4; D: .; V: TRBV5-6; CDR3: CASSFEGELFF; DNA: TGTGCCAGCAGCTTCGAGGGGGAACTGTTTTTT
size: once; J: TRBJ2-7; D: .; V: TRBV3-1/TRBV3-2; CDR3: CASSQDFVWQYF; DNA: TGTGCCAGCAGCCAAGATTTCGTGTGGCAGTACTTC
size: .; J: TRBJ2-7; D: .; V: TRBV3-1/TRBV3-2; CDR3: CASSEQGKRDEQYF; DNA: TGTGCCAGCAGCGAGCAGGGTAAGCGAGACGAGCAGTACTTC
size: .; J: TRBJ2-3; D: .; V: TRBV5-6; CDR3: CASSQGTPSTDTQYF; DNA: TGTGCCAGCAGCCAAGGGACTCCTAGCACAGATACGCAGTATTTT
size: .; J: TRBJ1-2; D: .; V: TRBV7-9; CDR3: CASSPLTDAGGYTF; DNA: TGTGCCAGCAGCCCCCTGACGGACGCGGGAGGCTACACCTTC
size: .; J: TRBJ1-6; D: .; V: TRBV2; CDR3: CASSNSYNSPLHF; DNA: TGTGCCAGCAGTAATAGTTATAATTCACCCCTCCACTTT